This TCR beta chain was sequenced during a study of blood T cells in healthy people across ages. General observations from the study: Donor CMV status was unknown, possibly confounding expanded clonotype changes.

The CDR3 loop spans 13 amino acids. Germline-derived CDR1 and CDR2 are SGHAT and FQNNGV. Trimming removed 3 bases at V and 5 bases at J, with 10 bases between. The donors, aged about 6 to 90, were healthy Caucasians from Russia. Isolated PBMCs totaled at least 6.5 million in each sample. PCR was performed a second time for about 7 to 11 cycles using a sample-barcoded 5' primer and a J-beta primer mix. TCRdb reprocessed the 5' RACE reads with MiXCR, giving one entry per CDR3 protein. The sample lists about 1.5 million distinct CDR3 sequences, approximately 42% occurring once. A few counts support this clonotype. Its matching antigen is unknown.

The gene calls are TRBV11-2 and TRBJ1-1; no firm D call. The sequencing sample was made of blood. The sequence came from a woman aged 18-29 years in good health. CDR3 bases: TGTGCCAGCAGCTTCGAGTTACGAACTGAAGCTTTCTTT. It specifies CASSFELRTEAFF.